This entry is about one T cell receptor beta chain. Its specificity is unknown. The data are from a study of PD-L1 blockade in urothelial cancer. Study-level information: About 85% of the roughly 30 patients were males with bladder-origin urothelial cancer. Peripheral blood specimens exhibited a median yield of approximately 140,000 T cells. General observations from the study: Pretreatment clonality of the blood TCR repertoire below the median was predictive of superior survival.

Synthetic spike-ins, TCR analog templates, were added into each PCR. Measured with immunoSEQ multiplex PCR; TCRdb has only the in-frame clones, and not every one. The data show tens of thousands of clones, about 68% seen once. Time point indicated: pretreatment peripheral blood. The V end lost 4 bases, the J end lost 9 bases, and 13 bases lay between the germline ends. The germline CDR1 and CDR2 sequences are SGHTA and FQGTGA. CDR3 length: 14 amino acids. This chain joins TRBV7-3 and TRBJ1-6; perhaps TRBD1 as D (5 bases). This TCR was recovered from a man in his 70s with urothelial cancer. The material sequenced was PBMCs, taken around atezolizumab (anti-PD-L1) treatment. This CDR3 reads CASSSLAGGSPLHF. CDR3 DNA: TGTGCCAGCAGCTCCCTAGCGGGGGGTTCACCCCTCCACTTT.